This T cell receptor beta chain appears in the sequencing data of a study of long-term antiretroviral therapy in people with HIV. Study-level information: When the earliest samples were collected, ART was typically delayed until CD4 counts fell.

Sequencing used immunoSEQ v3.0 at survey level. The sequencing target was about 35,000-55,000 T-cell genomes per sample. Only in-frame clones appear in the TCRdb table, and some are missing; sequencing was by immunoSEQ multiplex PCR. The top ten clones hold 2.5% to 3.5% of a sample with about 20,000 clones, over 75% of them seen once. Inclusion required at least two post-ART and at least one pre-ART PBMC samples. HIV-positive participants were all treated in the United States. V was pared by 3 bases and J by 4 bases, with 7 bases of the junction left unmatched. The CDR3 has 17 residues. Germline CDR1 is LNHDA and CDR2 is SQIVND (reference sequence).

Sequenced here: unsorted PBMCs, sampled 2.6 years after starting antiretroviral therapy. The TCR originated in a woman between 45 and 60 years old with HIV. The gene calls are TRBV19 and TRBJ2-3; TRBD2 agrees at 13 bases. This CDR3 is CASSITSGRAAPDTQYF. DNA of the CDR3: TGTGCCAGTAGTATTACTAGCGGGAGGGCTGCCCCAGATACGCAGTATTTT.